A selection of T cell receptor beta chains follows, all from one sample in a study of Ad26.COV2.S vaccination and SARS-CoV-2 variants. Assay used: immunoSEQ multiplex PCR; TCRdb lists only in-frame clones, some missing. This table holds about 480,000 clones, about 83% found once. Sequenced material: peripheral blood, taken in a trial of Ad26.COV2.S vaccine versus placebo. The origin of the receptors is a person between 18 and 65 years old who received the Ad26.COV2.S COVID-19 vaccine or a placebo. CDR3s include the opening cysteine and the closing phenylalanine or tryptophan. Fields, in order: D gene, J gene, clone size, V gene, CDR3 protein, CDR3 DNA. A D gene is named only where the DNA matches it firmly. Clone sizes are given selectively: once, few, many, or a class where the clone is expanded.

d_call: -
j_call: TRBJ1-1
clone_size: -
v_call: TRBV7-9
cdr3_aa: CASSPSNTEAFF
cdr3_nt: TGTGCCAGCAGCCCGAGCAACACTGAAGCTTTCTTT

d_call: -
j_call: TRBJ2-1
clone_size: -
v_call: TRBV5-6
cdr3_aa: CASSLPLGEQFF
cdr3_nt: TGTGCCAGCAGCTTGCCTTTGGGTGAGCAGTTCTTC

d_call: -
j_call: TRBJ1-1
clone_size: -
v_call: TRBV11-2
cdr3_aa: CASSPGRTPNTEAFF
cdr3_nt: TGTGCCAGCAGCCCGGGTAGGACTCCGAACACTGAAGCTTTCTTT

d_call: -
j_call: TRBJ2-1
clone_size: -
v_call: TRBV6-6
cdr3_aa: CASSYPEQGGNEQFF
cdr3_nt: TGTGCCAGCAGTTACCCCGAACAAGGGGGCAATGAGCAGTTCTTC

d_call: TRBD2
j_call: TRBJ2-7
clone_size: -
v_call: TRBV10-3
cdr3_aa: CAISESLAGSYEQYF
cdr3_nt: TGTGCCATCAGTGAGTCGTTAGCGGGGTCCTACGAGCAGTACTTC

d_call: -
j_call: TRBJ2-5
clone_size: -
v_call: TRBV24-1
cdr3_aa: CATSAPGVWTQYF
cdr3_nt: TGTGCCACCAGTGCCCCGGGGGTATGGACCCAGTACTTC

d_call: -
j_call: TRBJ1-1
clone_size: -
v_call: TRBV11-2
cdr3_aa: CASSRDTNTEAFF
cdr3_nt: TGTGCCAGCAGCCGGGATACGAACACTGAAGCTTTCTTT

d_call: -
j_call: TRBJ1-4
clone_size: -
v_call: TRBV6-2/TRBV6-3
cdr3_aa: CASSSSQDGVGKLFF
cdr3_nt: TGTGCCAGCAGTTCTTCACAGGATGGGGTAGGAAAACTGTTTTTT

d_call: -
j_call: TRBJ2-1
clone_size: few
v_call: TRBV12-3/TRBV12-4
cdr3_aa: CASSTATYNEQFF
cdr3_nt: TGTGCCAGCAGTACGGCTACCTACAATGAGCAGTTCTTC

d_call: TRBD2
j_call: TRBJ2-7
clone_size: -
v_call: TRBV15
cdr3_aa: CATSRKAGGVTYEQYF
cdr3_nt: TGTGCCACCAGCAGGAAAGCGGGAGGGGTTACCTACGAGCAGTACTTC

d_call: -
j_call: TRBJ2-2
clone_size: -
v_call: TRBV27
cdr3_aa: CASRISPGARELFF
cdr3_nt: TGTGCCAGCAGAATATCCCCTGGGGCAAGGGAGCTGTTTTTT

d_call: TRBD2
j_call: TRBJ2-1
clone_size: -
v_call: TRBV30
cdr3_aa: CAWELAGGLREQFF
cdr3_nt: TGTGCCTGGGAGCTAGCGGGAGGGTTACGTGAGCAGTTCTTC

d_call: -
j_call: TRBJ1-5
clone_size: once
v_call: TRBV18
cdr3_aa: CASSPQGGQPQHF
cdr3_nt: TGTGCCAGCTCACCCCAGGGAGGTCAGCCCCAGCATTTT